This TCR beta chain is drawn from a study of early T cells in non-severe SARS-CoV-2 infection. The V end lost 10 bases, the J end lost 0 bases, and 16 bases lay between the germline ends. There are 14 residues in the CDR3. CDR1 and CDR2 (germline): MNHEY, SVGEGT. TCRdb independently ran MiXCR on the 5' RACE reads; one entry per CDR3 protein. The table includes under 30,000 distinct CDR3 sequences, about 5.8% detected once. This TCR was recovered from an adult who was a healthcare worker with PCR-confirmed SARS-CoV-2 infection or an uninfected control (not recorded which). This chain links TRBV6-2 or TRBV6-3 with TRBJ2-7; perhaps TRBD2 as D (5 bases). The specimen sequenced was whole blood. CDR3 DNA sequence: TGTGCCATCAAAAGACCGACTAACTCCTACGAGCAGTACTTC. This translates into CAIKRPTNSYEQYF.